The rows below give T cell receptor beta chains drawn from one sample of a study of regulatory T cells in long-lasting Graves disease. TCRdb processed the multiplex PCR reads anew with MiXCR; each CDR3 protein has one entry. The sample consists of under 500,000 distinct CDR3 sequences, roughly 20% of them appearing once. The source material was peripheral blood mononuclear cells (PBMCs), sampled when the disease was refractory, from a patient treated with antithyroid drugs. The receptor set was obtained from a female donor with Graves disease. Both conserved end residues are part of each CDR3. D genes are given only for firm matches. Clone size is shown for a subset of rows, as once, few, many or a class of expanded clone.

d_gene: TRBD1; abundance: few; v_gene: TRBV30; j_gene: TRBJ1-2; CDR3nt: TGTGCCTGGAGGGACACAGGGGGCTTGGATGGCTACACCTTC; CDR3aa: CAWRDTGGLDGYTF
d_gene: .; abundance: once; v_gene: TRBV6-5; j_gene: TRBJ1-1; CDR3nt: TGTGCCAGCAGTTACGGGGGGGGGGGCACTGAAGCTTTCTTT; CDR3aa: CASSYGGGGTEAFF
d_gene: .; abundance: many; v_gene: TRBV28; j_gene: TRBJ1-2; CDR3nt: TGTGCCAGCAGTTTGGGGGGGTTAAACGGCTACACCTTC; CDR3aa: CASSLGGLNGYTF
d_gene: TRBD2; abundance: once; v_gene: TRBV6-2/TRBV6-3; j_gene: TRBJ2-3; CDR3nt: TGTGCCAGCAGTTCCCAGCGGGGCCACACAGATACGCAGTATTTT; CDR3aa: CASSSQRGHTDTQYF
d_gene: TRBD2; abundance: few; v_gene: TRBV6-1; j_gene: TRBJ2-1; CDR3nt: TGTGCCAGCACCAAAGTCTTAGCGGGGGGGGGCTCCTACAATGAGCAGTTCTTC; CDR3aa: CASTKVLAGGGSYNEQFF
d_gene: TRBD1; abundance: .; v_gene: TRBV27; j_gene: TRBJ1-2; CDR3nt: TGTGCCAGCAGTTCGTCTCCCGGGACAGGGAAAGGCTACACCTTC; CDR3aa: CASSSSPGTGKGYTF
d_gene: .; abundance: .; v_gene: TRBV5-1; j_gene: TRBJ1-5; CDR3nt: TGCGCCAGCAGCGAGGGAACCCTAGGCCAGCCCCAGCATTTT; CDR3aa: CASSEGTLGQPQHF
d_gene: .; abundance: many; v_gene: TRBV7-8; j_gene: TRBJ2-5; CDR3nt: TGTGCCAGCAGCTTATGGCGGGAAAGAGAGGGAGAGACCCAGTACTTC; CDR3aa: CASSLWREREGETQYF
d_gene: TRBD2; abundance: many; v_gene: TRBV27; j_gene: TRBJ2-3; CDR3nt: TGTGCCAGCACTCCCGGGGGGGGACTAGCGGGAGGGCTTAATACGCAGTATTTT; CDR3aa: CASTPGGGLAGGLNTQYF
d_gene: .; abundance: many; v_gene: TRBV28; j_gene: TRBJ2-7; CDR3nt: TGTGCCAGCAGTTTATCCGGCGGCGGCGAGCAGTACTTC; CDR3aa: CASSLSGGGEQYF
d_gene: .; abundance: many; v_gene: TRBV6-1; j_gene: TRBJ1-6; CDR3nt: TGTGCCAGCAGTCCCTCCCGTCGGGCCGCGGGTTCACCCCTCCACTTT; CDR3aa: CASSPSRRAAGSPLHF
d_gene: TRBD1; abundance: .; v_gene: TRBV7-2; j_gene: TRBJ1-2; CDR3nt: TGTGCCAGCAGCTTAGTCTTGACAGGGCGGAATGGCTACACCTTC; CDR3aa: CASSLVLTGRNGYTF
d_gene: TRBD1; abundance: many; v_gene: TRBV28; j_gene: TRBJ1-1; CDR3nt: TGTGCCAGCAGTGTGACAGGGGTTGGCACTGAAGCTTTCTTT; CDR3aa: CASSVTGVGTEAFF
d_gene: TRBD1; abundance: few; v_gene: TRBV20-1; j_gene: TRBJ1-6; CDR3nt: TGCAGTGCTAGAGATTGGGGACAGGGTGGTTATAATTCACCCCTCCACTTT; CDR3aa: CSARDWGQGGYNSPLHF
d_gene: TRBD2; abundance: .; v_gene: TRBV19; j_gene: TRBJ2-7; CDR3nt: TGTGCCAGTGAGGCTAGCGGGAGCTCCTACGAGCAGTACTTC; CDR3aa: CASEASGSSYEQYF
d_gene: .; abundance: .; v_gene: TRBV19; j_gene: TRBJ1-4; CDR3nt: TGTGCCAGTAGTTATACGGGCCGGTATGAAAAACTGTTTTTT; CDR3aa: CASSYTGRYEKLFF
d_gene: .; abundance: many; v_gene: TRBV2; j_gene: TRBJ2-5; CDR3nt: TGTGCCAGCAGTGAAGAGGGCCAGGGAGAGGCCCAGTACTTC; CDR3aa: CASSEEGQGEAQYF
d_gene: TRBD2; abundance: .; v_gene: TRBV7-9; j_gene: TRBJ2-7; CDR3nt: TGTGCCAGCAGCTTAGGTAGCGGGCAGTACGAGCAGTACTTC; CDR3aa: CASSLGSGQYEQYF
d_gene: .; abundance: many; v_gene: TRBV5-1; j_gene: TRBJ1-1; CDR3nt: TGTGCCAGCAGTTTAGGAGGGGGTCGGGACACTGAAGCTTTCTTT; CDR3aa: CASSLGGGRDTEAFF
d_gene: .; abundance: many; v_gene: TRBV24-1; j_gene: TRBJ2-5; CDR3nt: TGTGCCACCAGTGAGAACGAGGGACTTCGAGAGACCCAGTACTTC; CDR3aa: CATSENEGLRETQYF
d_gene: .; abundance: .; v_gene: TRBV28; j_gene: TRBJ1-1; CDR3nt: TGTGCCAGCAGTTTAGGCACATACACTGAAGCTTTCTTT; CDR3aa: CASSLGTYTEAFF
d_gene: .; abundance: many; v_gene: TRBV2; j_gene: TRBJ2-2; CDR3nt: TGTGCCAGCAGTGAAGTTAGGCCAGTAAACGGGGAGCTGTTTTTT; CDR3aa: CASSEVRPVNGELFF
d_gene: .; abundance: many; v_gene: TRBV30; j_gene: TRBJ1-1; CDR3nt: TGTGCCTGGAGTGTAAGTATCGATGAAGCTTTCTTT; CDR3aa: CAWSVSIDEAFF
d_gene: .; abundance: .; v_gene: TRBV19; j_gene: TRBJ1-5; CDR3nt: TGTGCCAGTAGTGCCTTAGGCGATCAGCCCCAGCATTTT; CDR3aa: CASSALGDQPQHF
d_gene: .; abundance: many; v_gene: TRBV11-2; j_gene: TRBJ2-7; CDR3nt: TGTGCCAGCAGCTTAGTCATATACGAGCAGTACTTC; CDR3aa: CASSLVIYEQYF
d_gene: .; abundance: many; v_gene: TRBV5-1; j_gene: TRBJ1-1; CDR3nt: TGCGCCAGCGTATCAGGGTGGAACACTGAAGCTTTCTTT; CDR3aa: CASVSGWNTEAFF